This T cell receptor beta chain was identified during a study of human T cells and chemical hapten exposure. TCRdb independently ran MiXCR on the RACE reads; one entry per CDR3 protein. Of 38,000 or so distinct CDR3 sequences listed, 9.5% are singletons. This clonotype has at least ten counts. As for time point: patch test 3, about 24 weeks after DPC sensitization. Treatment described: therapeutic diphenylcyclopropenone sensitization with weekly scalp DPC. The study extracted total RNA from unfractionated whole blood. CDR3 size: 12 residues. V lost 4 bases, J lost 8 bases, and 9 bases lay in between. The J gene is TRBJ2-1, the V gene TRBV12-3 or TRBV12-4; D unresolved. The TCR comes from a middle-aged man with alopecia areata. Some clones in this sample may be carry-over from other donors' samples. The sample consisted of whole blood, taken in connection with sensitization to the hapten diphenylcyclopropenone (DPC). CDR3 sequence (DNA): TGTGCCAGCAGTTCGGAAAGGGATGAGCAGTTCTTC. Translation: CASSSERDEQFF.